This T cell receptor beta chain comes out of a study of OX40 agonist ivuxolimab in advanced cancers. As for the study in general: Patient treatment consisted of intravenous ivuxolimab administration every 2 weeks at 0.01 to 10 mg/kg. Study-wide results and caveats: The study observed clonal expansion of CD4+ and CD8+ blood T cells by week 6 at 0.1 to 3.0 mg/kg. Averaged across samples, CD8+ T cells carried more expanded clones than CD4+ did.

Samples were taken at baseline and on day 1 of cycles 4 and 7. This clone has just one count. Its antigen remains unidentified. Assay used: immunoSEQ multiplex PCR; TCRdb lists only in-frame clones, some missing. The data hold 40,000 to 45,000 clones, with about 89% observed a single time. The sequence came from an adult with an advanced solid tumor such as melanoma, head and neck, liver or kidney cancer. This specimen consisted of CD4+ or CD8+ T cells sorted from blood, obtained in a trial of the OX40 agonist ivuxolimab.

CDR3 DNA sequence: TGTGCCAGCAGTTTATCTTACGCGGGAGGGGGAGAGCAGTACTTC. Its protein is CASSLSYAGGGEQYF. J is TRBJ2-7 and V is TRBV27, with TRBD2 matching over 9 bases. CDR1 is MNHEY and CDR2 is SMNVEV in the germline V gene (reference sequence). V trimming: 0 bases; J trimming: 7 bases; junction bases outside the gene matches: 7. There are 15 residues in the CDR3.